The T cell receptor (beta chain) described here comes from a study of blood T cell repertoires in COVID-19. The table lists this clone with a count of one. From germline, CDR1 is SNHLY and CDR2 FYNNEI. The junction had 5 bases not matched to a gene; V was cut back by 4 bases and J by 6 bases. This CDR3 comprises 15 residues. Per the original methods: Estimation of nucleated cell counts relied on the amplification of reference gene primers. Measured with immunoSEQ multiplex PCR; TCRdb has only the in-frame clones, and not every one. Clone size and the V and J calls come from that table; the DNA yielded D and trimming. Here the sample spans some 140,000 clones, 75% to 90% being singletons.

The chain carries TRBV2 and TRBJ2-3, with TRBD2 matching over 12 bases. The sample consisted of peripheral blood. The receptor comes from a man aged 45-65 years with active COVID-19. The CDR3 DNA reads as TGTGCCAGCAGTGCCACTAGCGGGGGGCGGGATACGCAGTATTTT. It is translated as CASSATSGGRDTQYF.